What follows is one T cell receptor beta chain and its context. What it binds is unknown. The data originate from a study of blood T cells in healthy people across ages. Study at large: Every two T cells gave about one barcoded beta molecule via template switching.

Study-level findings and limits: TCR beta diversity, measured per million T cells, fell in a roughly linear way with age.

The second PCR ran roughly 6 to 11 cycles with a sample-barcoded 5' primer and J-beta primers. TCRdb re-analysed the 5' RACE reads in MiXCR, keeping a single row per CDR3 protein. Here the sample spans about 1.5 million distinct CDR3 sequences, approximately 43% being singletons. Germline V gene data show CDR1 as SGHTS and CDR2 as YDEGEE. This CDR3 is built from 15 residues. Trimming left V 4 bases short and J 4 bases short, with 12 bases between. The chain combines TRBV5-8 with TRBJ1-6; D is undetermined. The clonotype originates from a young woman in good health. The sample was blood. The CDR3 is CASSHRTGYNSPLHF. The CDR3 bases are TGTGCCAGCAGCCATCGAACGGGGTATAATTCACCCCTCCACTTT.